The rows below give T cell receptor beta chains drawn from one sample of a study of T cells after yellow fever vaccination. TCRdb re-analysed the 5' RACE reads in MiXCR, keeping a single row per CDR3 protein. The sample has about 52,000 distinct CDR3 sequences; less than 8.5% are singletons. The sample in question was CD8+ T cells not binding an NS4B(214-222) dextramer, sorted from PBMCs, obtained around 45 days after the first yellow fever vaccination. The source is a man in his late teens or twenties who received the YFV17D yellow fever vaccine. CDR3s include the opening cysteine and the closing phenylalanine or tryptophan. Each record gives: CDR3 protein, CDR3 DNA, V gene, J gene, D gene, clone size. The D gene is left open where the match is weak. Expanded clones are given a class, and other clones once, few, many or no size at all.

cdr3_aa: CAISESTGTGDFEKLFF
cdr3_nt: TGTGCCATCAGTGAGTCGACTGGGACAGGGGATTTTGAAAAACTGTTTTTT
v_call: TRBV10-3
j_call: TRBJ1-4
d_call: TRBD1
clone_size: few

cdr3_aa: CASSIRGSNQPQHF
cdr3_nt: TGTGCCAGTAGTATCCGTGGGAGCAATCAGCCCCAGCATTTT
v_call: TRBV19
j_call: TRBJ1-5
d_call: -
clone_size: -

cdr3_aa: CSANTPKYEQYF
cdr3_nt: TGCAGTGCTAATACCCCGAAATACGAGCAGTACTTC
v_call: TRBV20-1
j_call: TRBJ2-7
d_call: -
clone_size: many

cdr3_aa: CAISDGYYEQYF
cdr3_nt: TGTGCCATCAGTGATGGATACTACGAGCAGTACTTC
v_call: TRBV10-3
j_call: TRBJ2-7
d_call: -
clone_size: many

cdr3_aa: CASSYSGQGSTEAFF
cdr3_nt: TGTGCCAGCAGTTACTCGGGACAGGGGAGCACTGAAGCTTTCTTT
v_call: TRBV6-5
j_call: TRBJ1-1
d_call: TRBD1
clone_size: -

cdr3_aa: CASSEGIRTNEKLFF
cdr3_nt: TGTGCCAGCAGTGAGGGGATTCGGACTAATGAAAAACTGTTTTTT
v_call: TRBV2
j_call: TRBJ1-4
d_call: -
clone_size: -

cdr3_aa: CATSPDSKTITDTQYF
cdr3_nt: TGTGCCACCAGTCCTGACTCCAAGACTATCACAGATACGCAGTATTTT
v_call: TRBV24-1
j_call: TRBJ2-3
d_call: -
clone_size: few

cdr3_aa: CASSNRTQRETQYF
cdr3_nt: TGTGCCAGCAGCAACCGGACCCAGCGAGAGACCCAGTACTTC
v_call: TRBV21-1
j_call: TRBJ2-5
d_call: -
clone_size: many

cdr3_aa: CASSPNRDRGAYNSPLHF
cdr3_nt: TGTGCCAGCAGCCCAAACCGGGACAGGGGCGCCTATAATTCACCCCTCCACTTT
v_call: TRBV7-8
j_call: TRBJ1-6
d_call: TRBD1
clone_size: -

cdr3_aa: CCARADRESWTDTQYF
cdr3_nt: TGCTGTGCTAGAGCTGACAGGGAATCTTGGACAGATACGCAGTATTTT
v_call: TRBV20-1
j_call: TRBJ2-3
d_call: TRBD1
clone_size: -

cdr3_aa: CASSYGGLGTEAFF
cdr3_nt: TGTGCCAGCAGTTACGGGGGGTTGGGGACTGAAGCTTTCTTT
v_call: TRBV6-2/TRBV6-3
j_call: TRBJ1-1
d_call: -
clone_size: many

cdr3_aa: CAILRASTGELFF
cdr3_nt: TGTGCCATCTTAAGGGCGAGCACCGGGGAGCTGTTTTTT
v_call: TRBV10-3
j_call: TRBJ2-2
d_call: -
clone_size: -

cdr3_aa: CASSVGAGEQYF
cdr3_nt: TGTGCCAGCAGCGTAGGGGCAGGGGAGCAGTACTTC
v_call: TRBV9
j_call: TRBJ2-7
d_call: -
clone_size: many

cdr3_aa: CASSSNEADTQYF
cdr3_nt: TGTGCCAGCAGTTCCAATGAGGCCGATACGCAGTATTTT
v_call: TRBV6-2/TRBV6-3
j_call: TRBJ2-3
d_call: -
clone_size: many

cdr3_aa: CASSQYNEQFF
cdr3_nt: TGCGCCAGCAGCCAGTACAATGAGCAGTTCTTC
v_call: TRBV4-1
j_call: TRBJ2-1
d_call: -
clone_size: many

cdr3_aa: CASSLGVPAGANVLTF
cdr3_nt: TGCGCCAGCAGCTTGGGGGTTCCGGCTGGGGCCAACGTCCTGACTTTC
v_call: TRBV5-1
j_call: TRBJ2-6
d_call: -
clone_size: -

cdr3_aa: CASSPSGGADTQYF
cdr3_nt: TGTGCCAGCAGCCCAAGCGGGGGGGCAGATACGCAGTATTTT
v_call: TRBV9
j_call: TRBJ2-3
d_call: TRBD2
clone_size: -

cdr3_aa: CASSFTDLYQPQHF
cdr3_nt: TGTGCCAGCAGTTTCACAGATTTGTATCAGCCCCAGCATTTT
v_call: TRBV12-3/TRBV12-4
j_call: TRBJ1-5
d_call: -
clone_size: -

cdr3_aa: CASSFAGGPYNEQFF
cdr3_nt: TGTGCCAGCAGTTTCGCGGGGGGGCCTTACAATGAGCAGTTCTTC
v_call: TRBV27
j_call: TRBJ2-1
d_call: TRBD2
clone_size: many

cdr3_aa: CASSFLTTDTQYF
cdr3_nt: TGTGCCAGCAGCTTCCTAACGACAGATACGCAGTATTTT
v_call: TRBV13
j_call: TRBJ2-3
d_call: -
clone_size: many

cdr3_aa: CASSFVSVPGPRSGYTF
cdr3_nt: TGTGCCAGCAGCTTCGTCTCGGTACCGGGACCCAGGAGTGGCTACACCTTC
v_call: TRBV7-8
j_call: TRBJ1-2
d_call: -
clone_size: many

cdr3_aa: CASSLRGVDNEQFF
cdr3_nt: TGTGCCAGCAGCCTTAGGGGTGTGGACAATGAGCAGTTCTTC
v_call: TRBV6-1
j_call: TRBJ2-1
d_call: -
clone_size: few

cdr3_aa: CASLWGETQYF
cdr3_nt: TGTGCCAGCTTGTGGGGAGAGACCCAGTACTTC
v_call: TRBV12-3/TRBV12-4
j_call: TRBJ2-5
d_call: -
clone_size: many

cdr3_aa: CASKSGGMDTEAFF
cdr3_nt: TGTGCCAGCAAATCAGGGGGCATGGACACTGAAGCTTTCTTT
v_call: TRBV12-3/TRBV12-4
j_call: TRBJ1-1
d_call: TRBD1
clone_size: -

cdr3_aa: CASSQGQGVAGELFF
cdr3_nt: TGTGCCAGCAGTCAGGGACAGGGAGTGGCCGGGGAGCTGTTTTTT
v_call: TRBV6-1
j_call: TRBJ2-2
d_call: TRBD1
clone_size: many

cdr3_aa: CASRDRTNTGELFF
cdr3_nt: TGTGCCAGCAGGGACAGAACGAACACCGGGGAGCTGTTTTTT
v_call: TRBV7-9
j_call: TRBJ2-2
d_call: -
clone_size: few

cdr3_aa: CASSEPQGPPDTQYF
cdr3_nt: TGTGCCAGCAGTGAACCACAGGGCCCCCCAGATACGCAGTATTTT
v_call: TRBV25-1
j_call: TRBJ2-3
d_call: -
clone_size: many

cdr3_aa: CSARVYSVADQETQYF
cdr3_nt: TGCAGTGCTAGAGTGTATTCGGTGGCGGACCAAGAGACCCAGTACTTC
v_call: TRBV20-1
j_call: TRBJ2-5
d_call: -
clone_size: many

cdr3_aa: CASSSKQGGVTEAFF
cdr3_nt: TGTGCCAGCAGCTCGAAACAGGGGGGAGTCACTGAAGCTTTCTTT
v_call: TRBV5-5
j_call: TRBJ1-1
d_call: TRBD1
clone_size: few

cdr3_aa: CASSPGRLVTTDTQYF
cdr3_nt: TGCGCCAGCAGCCCAGGGCGGCTAGTGACCACAGATACGCAGTATTTT
v_call: TRBV4-3
j_call: TRBJ2-3
d_call: -
clone_size: -

cdr3_aa: CASSQEGEGTGGNEQFF
cdr3_nt: TGCGCCAGCAGCCAAGAAGGGGAGGGGACAGGGGGGAATGAGCAGTTCTTC
v_call: TRBV4-3
j_call: TRBJ2-1
d_call: TRBD1
clone_size: few

cdr3_aa: CASEPEVPETQYF
cdr3_nt: TGTGCCAGCGAACCGGAGGTTCCGGAGACCCAGTACTTC
v_call: TRBV2
j_call: TRBJ2-5
d_call: -
clone_size: many

cdr3_aa: CASSLVAGGGNQPQHF
cdr3_nt: TGCGCCAGCAGCTTGGTGGCAGGGGGAGGGAATCAGCCCCAGCATTTT
v_call: TRBV5-1
j_call: TRBJ1-5
d_call: TRBD1
clone_size: many

cdr3_aa: CSAGTGEGYTF
cdr3_nt: TGCAGCGCAGGGACAGGGGAAGGCTACACCTTC
v_call: TRBV29-1
j_call: TRBJ1-2
d_call: TRBD1
clone_size: many

cdr3_aa: CASSYTETGYTGELFF
cdr3_nt: TGCGCCAGCAGCTATACGGAGACAGGGTACACCGGGGAGCTGTTTTTT
v_call: TRBV5-1
j_call: TRBJ2-2
d_call: TRBD1
clone_size: -

cdr3_aa: CASSPQGGGNTIYF
cdr3_nt: TGTGCCAGCAGCCCCCAGGGGGGGGGAAACACCATATATTTT
v_call: TRBV9
j_call: TRBJ1-3
d_call: TRBD1
clone_size: few

cdr3_aa: CASSFAHEQYF
cdr3_nt: TGTGCCAGCAGTTTTGCGCACGAGCAGTACTTC
v_call: TRBV12-3/TRBV12-4
j_call: TRBJ2-7
d_call: -
clone_size: -

cdr3_aa: CATSDRLAGGPAQFF
cdr3_nt: TGTGCCACCAGTGATCGACTAGCGGGGGGGCCGGCGCAGTTCTTC
v_call: TRBV24-1
j_call: TRBJ2-1
d_call: TRBD2
clone_size: many

cdr3_aa: CSATTGARGRGGTQYF
cdr3_nt: TGCAGTGCTACTACCGGGGCCAGGGGGAGGGGTGGAACGCAGTATTTT
v_call: TRBV20-1
j_call: TRBJ2-3
d_call: -
clone_size: -

cdr3_aa: CASSQDPGYTEAFF
cdr3_nt: TGCGCCAGCAGCCAAGATCCTGGGTACACTGAAGCTTTCTTT
v_call: TRBV4-3
j_call: TRBJ1-1
d_call: -
clone_size: -

cdr3_aa: CASSQDWTGGQPQHF
cdr3_nt: TGCGCCAGCAGCCAAGACTGGACAGGGGGGCAGCCCCAGCATTTT
v_call: TRBV4-3
j_call: TRBJ1-5
d_call: TRBD1
clone_size: few

cdr3_aa: CASSLQWAGIKQETQYF
cdr3_nt: TGTGCCAGCAGCTTGCAATGGGCGGGGATAAAGCAAGAGACCCAGTACTTC
v_call: TRBV5-6
j_call: TRBJ2-5
d_call: -
clone_size: few

cdr3_aa: CANSYRRVLRPGNSPLHF
cdr3_nt: TGTGCCAACAGTTACCGAAGGGTTCTACGTCCGGGAAATTCACCCCTCCACTTT
v_call: TRBV6-2/TRBV6-3
j_call: TRBJ1-6
d_call: -
clone_size: once

cdr3_aa: CASSPMHPYNEQFF
cdr3_nt: TGCGCCAGCAGCCCGATGCATCCCTACAATGAGCAGTTCTTC
v_call: TRBV5-1
j_call: TRBJ2-1
d_call: -
clone_size: many

cdr3_aa: CASSLGAGSYNEQFF
cdr3_nt: TGTGCCAGCAGCTTAGGAGCGGGGTCCTACAATGAGCAGTTCTTC
v_call: TRBV7-9
j_call: TRBJ2-1
d_call: TRBD2
clone_size: few

cdr3_aa: CASSSPKGTVETQYF
cdr3_nt: TGTGCCAGCAGCTCCCCAAAGGGGACGGTAGAGACCCAGTACTTC
v_call: TRBV12-3/TRBV12-4
j_call: TRBJ2-5
d_call: -
clone_size: few

cdr3_aa: CSVAATGRNTIYF
cdr3_nt: TGCAGCGTAGCCGCGACAGGGAGAAACACCATATATTTT
v_call: TRBV29-1
j_call: TRBJ1-3
d_call: TRBD1
clone_size: -

cdr3_aa: CASSPDRGSYEQYF
cdr3_nt: TGTGCCAGCAGCCCAGACAGGGGCTCCTACGAGCAGTACTTC
v_call: TRBV5-4
j_call: TRBJ2-7
d_call: TRBD1
clone_size: few

cdr3_aa: CSAGNQGFGAFF
cdr3_nt: TGCAGTGCTGGAAACCAGGGATTCGGCGCTTTCTTT
v_call: TRBV20-1
j_call: TRBJ1-1
d_call: -
clone_size: many

cdr3_aa: CASSSPGQENTEAFF
cdr3_nt: TGCGCCAGCAGCTCTCCGGGACAGGAGAACACTGAAGCTTTCTTT
v_call: TRBV5-1
j_call: TRBJ1-1
d_call: TRBD1
clone_size: few

cdr3_aa: CATERGRELSSYEQYF
cdr3_nt: TGTGCCACAGAAAGAGGTCGGGAGCTCAGCTCCTACGAGCAGTACTTC
v_call: TRBV6-1
j_call: TRBJ2-7
d_call: -
clone_size: few

cdr3_aa: CASSRTIRETQYF
cdr3_nt: TGTGCCAGCAGCAGGACTATTCGGGAGACCCAGTACTTC
v_call: TRBV7-6
j_call: TRBJ2-5
d_call: -
clone_size: -

cdr3_aa: CASSLWGKTYEQYF
cdr3_nt: TGTGCCAGCAGTTTATGGGGGAAAACCTACGAGCAGTACTTC
v_call: TRBV27
j_call: TRBJ2-7
d_call: -
clone_size: -

cdr3_aa: CASSLTGAIVHEQFF
cdr3_nt: TGTGCCAGCAGTTTAACGGGGGCCATTGTCCATGAGCAGTTCTTC
v_call: TRBV27
j_call: TRBJ2-1
d_call: -
clone_size: many

cdr3_aa: CASSPTDSYEQYF
cdr3_nt: TGCGCCAGCAGCCCGACTGATTCGTACGAGCAGTACTTC
v_call: TRBV4-1
j_call: TRBJ2-7
d_call: -
clone_size: -

cdr3_aa: CASSLEVEETQYF
cdr3_nt: TGTGCCAGCAGCTTAGAAGTCGAAGAGACCCAGTACTTC
v_call: TRBV7-9
j_call: TRBJ2-5
d_call: -
clone_size: -

cdr3_aa: CSARDWVVNHSPLHF
cdr3_nt: TGCAGTGCTAGAGATTGGGTAGTCAACCATTCACCCCTCCACTTT
v_call: TRBV20-1
j_call: TRBJ1-6
d_call: -
clone_size: -

cdr3_aa: CASSLAPPRRGTSTSTDTQYF
cdr3_nt: TGTGCCAGCAGCTTAGCACCCCCCCGGCGGGGGACATCGACTAGCACAGATACGCAGTATTTT
v_call: TRBV7-2
j_call: TRBJ2-3
d_call: -
clone_size: -

cdr3_aa: CASSLGENTEAFF
cdr3_nt: TGTGCCAGCAGTTTGGGGGAGAACACTGAAGCTTTCTTT
v_call: TRBV12-3/TRBV12-4
j_call: TRBJ1-1
d_call: -
clone_size: -

cdr3_aa: CASSSRNQPQHF
cdr3_nt: TGTGCCAGCAGTTCTCGCAATCAGCCCCAGCATTTT
v_call: TRBV12-3/TRBV12-4
j_call: TRBJ1-5
d_call: -
clone_size: many